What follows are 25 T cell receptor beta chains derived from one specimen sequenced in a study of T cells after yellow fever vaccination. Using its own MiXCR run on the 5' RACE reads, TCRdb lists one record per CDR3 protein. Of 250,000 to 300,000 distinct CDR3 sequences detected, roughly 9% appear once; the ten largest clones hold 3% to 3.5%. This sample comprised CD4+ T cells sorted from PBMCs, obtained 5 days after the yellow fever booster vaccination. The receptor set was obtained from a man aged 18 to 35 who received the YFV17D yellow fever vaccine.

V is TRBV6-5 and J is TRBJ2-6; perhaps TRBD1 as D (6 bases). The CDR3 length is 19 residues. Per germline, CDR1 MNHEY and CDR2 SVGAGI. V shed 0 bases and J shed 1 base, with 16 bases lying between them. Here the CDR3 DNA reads TGTGCCAGCAGTTACTCGTACGGACAGCTGGTTTCTGGGGCCAACGTCCTGACTTTC. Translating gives CASSYSYGQLVSGANVLTF.

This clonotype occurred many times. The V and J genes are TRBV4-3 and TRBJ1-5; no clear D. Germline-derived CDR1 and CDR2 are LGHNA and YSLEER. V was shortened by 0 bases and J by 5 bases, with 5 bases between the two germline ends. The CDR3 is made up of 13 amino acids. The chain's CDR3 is CASSQDTDQPQHF. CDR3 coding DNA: TGCGCCAGCAGCCAAGACACAGATCAGCCCCAGCATTTT.

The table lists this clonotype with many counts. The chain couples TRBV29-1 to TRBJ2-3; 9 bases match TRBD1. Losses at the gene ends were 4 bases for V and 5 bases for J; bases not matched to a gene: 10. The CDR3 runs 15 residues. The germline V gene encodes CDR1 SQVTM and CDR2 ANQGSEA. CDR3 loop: CSVGGQGSLIDTQYF. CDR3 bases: TGCAGCGTTGGGGGACAGGGCTCCCTAATAGATACGCAGTATTTT.

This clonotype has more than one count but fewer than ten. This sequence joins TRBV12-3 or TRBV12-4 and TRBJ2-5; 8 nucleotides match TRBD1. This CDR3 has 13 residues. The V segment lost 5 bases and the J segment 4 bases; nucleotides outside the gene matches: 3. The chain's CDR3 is CASSAGGGETQYF. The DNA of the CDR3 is TGTGCCAGCAGTGCAGGGGGCGGAGAGACCCAGTACTTC.

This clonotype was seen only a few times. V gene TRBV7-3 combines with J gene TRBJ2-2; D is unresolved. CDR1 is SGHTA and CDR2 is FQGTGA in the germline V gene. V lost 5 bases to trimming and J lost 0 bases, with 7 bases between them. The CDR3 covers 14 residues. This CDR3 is CASSPYTNTGELFF. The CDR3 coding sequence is TGTGCCAGCAGCCCGTACACGAACACCGGGGAGCTGTTTTTT.

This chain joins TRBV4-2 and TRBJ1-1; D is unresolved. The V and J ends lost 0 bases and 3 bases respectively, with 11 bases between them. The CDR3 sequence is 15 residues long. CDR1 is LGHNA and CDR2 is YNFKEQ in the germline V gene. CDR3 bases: TGTGCCAGCAGCCAAGATTCGGGTCAGGACACTGAAGCTTTCTTT. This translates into CASSQDSGQDTEAFF.

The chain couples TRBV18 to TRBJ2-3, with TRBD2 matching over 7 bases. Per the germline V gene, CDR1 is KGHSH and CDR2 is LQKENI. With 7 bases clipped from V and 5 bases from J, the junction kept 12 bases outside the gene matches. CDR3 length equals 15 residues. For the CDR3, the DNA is TGTGCCAGCTTGTTTGGCGGGGGACGAGGAGATACGCAGTATTTT. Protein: CASLFGGGRGDTQYF. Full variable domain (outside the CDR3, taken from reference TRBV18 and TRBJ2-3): NAGVMQNPRHLVRRRGQEARLRCSPMKGHSHVYWYRQLPEEGLKFMVYLQKENIIDESGMPKERFSAEFPKEGPSILRIQQVVRGDSAAYFCASLFGGGRGDTQYFGPGTRLTVL.

CDR3 bases: TGTGCCAGCAGCTTACGAGGGGTTGGTAATTCACCCCTCCACTTT. This encodes CASSLRGVGNSPLHF. This sequence joins TRBV7-3 and TRBJ1-6; tentatively, D is TRBD1 (5 bases). The CDR3 spans 15 residues. Germline CDR1 and CDR2: SGHTA and FQGTGA. Trimming removed 2 bases from V and 6 bases from J, with 11 bases in between.

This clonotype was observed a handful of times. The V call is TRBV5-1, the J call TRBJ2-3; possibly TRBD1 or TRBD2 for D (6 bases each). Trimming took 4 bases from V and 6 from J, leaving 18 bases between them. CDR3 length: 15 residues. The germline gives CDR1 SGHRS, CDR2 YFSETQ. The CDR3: CASSLTRGVQDTQYF. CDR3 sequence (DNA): TGCGCCAGCAGCCTGACGAGGGGGGTTCAGGATACGCAGTATTTT.

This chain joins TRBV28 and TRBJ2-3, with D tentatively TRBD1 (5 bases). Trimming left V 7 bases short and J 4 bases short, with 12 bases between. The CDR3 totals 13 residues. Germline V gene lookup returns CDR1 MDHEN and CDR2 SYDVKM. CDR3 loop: CASTQGWSDTQYF. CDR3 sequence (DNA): TGTGCCAGCACCCAGGGCTGGTCAGATACGCAGTATTTT.

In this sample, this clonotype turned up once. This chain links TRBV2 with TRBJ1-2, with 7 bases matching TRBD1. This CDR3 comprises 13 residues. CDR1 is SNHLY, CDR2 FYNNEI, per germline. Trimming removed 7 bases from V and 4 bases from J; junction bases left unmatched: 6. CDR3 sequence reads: CASTSGQRYGYTF. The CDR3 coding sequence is TGTGCCAGCACATCGGGACAGCGCTATGGCTACACCTTC.

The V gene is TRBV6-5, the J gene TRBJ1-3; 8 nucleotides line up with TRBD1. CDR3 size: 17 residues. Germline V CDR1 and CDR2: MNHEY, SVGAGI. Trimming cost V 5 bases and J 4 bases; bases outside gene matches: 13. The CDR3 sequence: CASSGWTGLNRGNTIYF. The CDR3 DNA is TGTGCCAGCAGTGGGTGGACAGGGTTGAATCGAGGAAACACCATATATTTT.

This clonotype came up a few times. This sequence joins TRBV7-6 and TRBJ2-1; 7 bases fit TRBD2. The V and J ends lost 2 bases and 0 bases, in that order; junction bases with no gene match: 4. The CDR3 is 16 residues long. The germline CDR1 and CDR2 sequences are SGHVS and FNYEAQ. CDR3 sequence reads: CASSLRLADSYNEQFF. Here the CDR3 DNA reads TGTGCCAGCAGCTTAAGGCTAGCGGACTCCTACAATGAGCAGTTCTTC.

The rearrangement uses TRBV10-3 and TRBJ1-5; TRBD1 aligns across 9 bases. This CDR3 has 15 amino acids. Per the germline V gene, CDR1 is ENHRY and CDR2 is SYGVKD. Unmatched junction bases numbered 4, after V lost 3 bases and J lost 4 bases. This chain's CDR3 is CAISDPGQGNQPQHF. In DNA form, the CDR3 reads TGTGCCATCAGTGATCCGGGACAGGGTAATCAGCCCCAGCATTTT.

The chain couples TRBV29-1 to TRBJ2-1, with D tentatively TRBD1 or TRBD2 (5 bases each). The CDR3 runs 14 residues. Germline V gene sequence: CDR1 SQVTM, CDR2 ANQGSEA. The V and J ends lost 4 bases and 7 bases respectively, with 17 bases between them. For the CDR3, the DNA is TGCAGCGTTGCCCGGGACGGCAAGGGGAATGAGCAGTTCTTC. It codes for CSVARDGKGNEQFF.

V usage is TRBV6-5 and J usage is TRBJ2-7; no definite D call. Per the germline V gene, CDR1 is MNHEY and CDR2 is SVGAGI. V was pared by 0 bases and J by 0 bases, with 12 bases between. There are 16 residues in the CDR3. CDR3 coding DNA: TGTGCCAGCAGTTACTCGACCGGACCGATCTCCTACGAGCAGTACTTC. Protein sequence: CASSYSTGPISYEQYF.

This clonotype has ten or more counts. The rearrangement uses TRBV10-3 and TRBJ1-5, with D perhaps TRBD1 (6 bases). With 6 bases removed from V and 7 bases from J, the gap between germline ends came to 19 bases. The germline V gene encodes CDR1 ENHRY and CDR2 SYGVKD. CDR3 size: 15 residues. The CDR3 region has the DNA TGTGCCATCAGGGAGGACCACAGGGAAGAACAGCCCCAGCATTTT. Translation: CAIREDHREEQPQHF.

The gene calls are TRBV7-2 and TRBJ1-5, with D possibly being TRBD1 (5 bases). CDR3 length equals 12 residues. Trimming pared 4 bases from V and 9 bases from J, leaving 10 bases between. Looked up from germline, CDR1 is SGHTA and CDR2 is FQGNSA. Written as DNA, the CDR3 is TGTGCCAGCAGCTGGGGTGGGGGGCCCCAGCATTTT. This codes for CASSWGGGPQHF.

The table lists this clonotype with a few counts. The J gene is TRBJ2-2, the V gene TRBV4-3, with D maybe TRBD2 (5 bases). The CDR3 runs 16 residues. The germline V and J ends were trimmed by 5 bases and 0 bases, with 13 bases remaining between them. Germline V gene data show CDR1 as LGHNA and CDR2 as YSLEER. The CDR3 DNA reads TGCGCCAGCAGCGTACGGACTGACTCGAACACCGGGGAGCTGTTTTTT. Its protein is CASSVRTDSNTGELFF.

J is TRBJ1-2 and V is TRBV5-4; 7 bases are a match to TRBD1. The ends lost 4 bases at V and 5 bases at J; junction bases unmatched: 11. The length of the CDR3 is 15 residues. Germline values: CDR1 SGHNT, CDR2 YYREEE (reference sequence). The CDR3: CASSPMGQGGYGYTF. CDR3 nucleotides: TGTGCCAGCAGCCCGATGGGTCAGGGGGGATATGGCTACACCTTC.

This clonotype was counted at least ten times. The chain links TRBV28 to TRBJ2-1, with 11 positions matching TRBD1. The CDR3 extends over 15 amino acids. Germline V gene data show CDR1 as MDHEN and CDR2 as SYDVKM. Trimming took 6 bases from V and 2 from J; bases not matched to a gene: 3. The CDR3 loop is CASRGQGAAYNEQFF. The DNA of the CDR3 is TGTGCCAGCAGAGGACAGGGGGCTGCCTACAATGAGCAGTTCTTC.

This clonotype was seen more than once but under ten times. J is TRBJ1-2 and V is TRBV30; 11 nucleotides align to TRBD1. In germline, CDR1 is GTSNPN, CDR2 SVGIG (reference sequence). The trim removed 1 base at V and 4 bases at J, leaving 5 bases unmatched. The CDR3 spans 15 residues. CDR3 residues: CAWSAPGQGGYGYTF. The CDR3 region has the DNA TGTGCCTGGAGTGCACCGGGACAGGGGGGCTATGGCTACACCTTC.

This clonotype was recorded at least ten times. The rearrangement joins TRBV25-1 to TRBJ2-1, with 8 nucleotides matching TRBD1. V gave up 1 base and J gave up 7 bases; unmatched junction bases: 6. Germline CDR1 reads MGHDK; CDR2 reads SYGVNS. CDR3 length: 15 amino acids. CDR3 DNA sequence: TGTGCCAGCAGTGAATCCCCGGACAGGGATAATGAGCAGTTCTTC. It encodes CASSESPDRDNEQFF.

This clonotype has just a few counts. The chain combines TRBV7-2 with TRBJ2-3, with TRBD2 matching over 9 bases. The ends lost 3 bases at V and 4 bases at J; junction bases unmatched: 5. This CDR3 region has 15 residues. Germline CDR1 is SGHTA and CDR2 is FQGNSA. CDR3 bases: TGTGCCAGCAGCTTTGGCGGGGGGGAACCAGATACGCAGTATTTT. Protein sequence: CASSFGGGEPDTQYF.

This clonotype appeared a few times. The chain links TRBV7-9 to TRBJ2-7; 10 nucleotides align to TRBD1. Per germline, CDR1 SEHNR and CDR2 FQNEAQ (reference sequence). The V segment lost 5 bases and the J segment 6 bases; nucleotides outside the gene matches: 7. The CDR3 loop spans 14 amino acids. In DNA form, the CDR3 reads TGTGCCAGCAGCCGACAGGGGGCTGATTCCGAGCAGTACGTC. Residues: CASSRQGADSEQYV.